Listed below are T cell receptor beta chains from one sample, sequenced in a study of siplizumab effects on memory and regulatory T cells. Some clones are missing from TCRdb's copy, which holds only in-frame ones; the method was immunoSEQ multiplex PCR. The sample includes around 100,000 clones, 92% of them seen just once. Material for sequencing was Tregs sorted from blood. Every receptor here comes from a human donor in good health. The CDR3 runs from the conserved cysteine through the conserved F or W. D genes are given only for firm matches. Some rows have no size entry. The others give once, few or many, or a class for an expanded clone.

v_gene: TRBV4-1
j_gene: TRBJ2-7
abundance: NA
d_gene: TRBD1
CDR3aa: CASSQSVGTGLGEQYF
CDR3nt: TGCGCCAGCAGCCAATCTGTGGGGACAGGGTTGGGCGAGCAGTACTTC

v_gene: TRBV15
j_gene: TRBJ1-5
abundance: NA
d_gene: NA
CDR3aa: CATSRGPLTYSNQPQHF
CDR3nt: TGTGCCACCAGCAGAGGCCCCCTGACTTATAGCAATCAGCCCCAGCATTTT

v_gene: TRBV5-6
j_gene: TRBJ1-2
abundance: NA
d_gene: TRBD1
CDR3aa: CASSRTGDGYTF
CDR3nt: TGTGCCAGCAGCCGGACAGGGGATGGCTACACCTTC

v_gene: TRBV7-3
j_gene: TRBJ1-1
abundance: few
d_gene: TRBD1
CDR3aa: CASSLRQGTKAFF
CDR3nt: TGTGCCAGCAGCTTAAGACAGGGCACTAAAGCTTTCTTT

v_gene: TRBV5-1
j_gene: TRBJ2-1
abundance: NA
d_gene: NA
CDR3aa: CASSFLRENEQFF
CDR3nt: TGCGCCAGCAGCTTCCTCAGGGAGAATGAGCAGTTCTTC

v_gene: TRBV5-4
j_gene: TRBJ1-1
abundance: NA
d_gene: NA
CDR3aa: CASSVGLLNTEAFF
CDR3nt: TGTGCCAGCAGCGTGGGACTGTTGAACACTGAAGCTTTCTTT

v_gene: TRBV6-5
j_gene: TRBJ1-1
abundance: once
d_gene: NA
CDR3aa: CASSPTRGQETEAFF
CDR3nt: TGTGCCAGCAGCCCTACACGGGGGCAAGAGACTGAAGCTTTCTTT

v_gene: TRBV21-1
j_gene: TRBJ1-1
abundance: NA
d_gene: NA
CDR3aa: CAGYPGEPKAF
CDR3nt: TGTGCCGGATATCCGGGGGAGCCCAAGGCCTTT

v_gene: TRBV6-6
j_gene: TRBJ2-2
abundance: once
d_gene: TRBD1
CDR3aa: CASRGTGKTGELFF
CDR3nt: TGTGCCAGCAGGGGGACAGGGAAAACCGGGGAGCTGTTTTTT

v_gene: TRBV7-9
j_gene: TRBJ2-3
abundance: NA
d_gene: TRBD2
CDR3aa: CASSLPRGGLETDTQYF
CDR3nt: TGTGCCAGCAGCTTACCCCGTGGCGGACTAGAAACAGATACGCAGTATTTT

v_gene: TRBV6-1
j_gene: TRBJ2-7
abundance: NA
d_gene: TRBD1
CDR3aa: CASTAWQGAFNEQYF
CDR3nt: TGTGCCAGCACCGCGTGGCAGGGGGCTTTCAACGAGCAGTACTTC

v_gene: TRBV5-1
j_gene: TRBJ1-1
abundance: NA
d_gene: TRBD1
CDR3aa: CASSLGDRTFEAFF
CDR3nt: TGCGCCAGCAGCTTAGGGGACAGAACTTTTGAAGCTTTCTTT

v_gene: TRBV10-3
j_gene: TRBJ2-2
abundance: NA
d_gene: TRBD2
CDR3aa: CAISGGASGSYAGELFF
CDR3nt: TGTGCCATCAGTGGCGGGGCTAGCGGGAGTTACGCCGGGGAGCTGTTTTTT

v_gene: TRBV5-1
j_gene: TRBJ2-3
abundance: NA
d_gene: NA
CDR3aa: CASSYTTGTDTQYF
CDR3nt: TGCGCCAGCAGCTATACCACAGGGACAGATACGCAGTATTTT

v_gene: TRBV7-9
j_gene: TRBJ2-7
abundance: NA
d_gene: NA
CDR3aa: CASSPTPYEQYF
CDR3nt: TGTGCCAGCAGCCCCACTCCCTACGAGCAGTACTTC

v_gene: TRBV7-2
j_gene: TRBJ1-2
abundance: NA
d_gene: NA
CDR3aa: CASSSTGRLELYGYTF
CDR3nt: TGTGCCAGCAGCTCCACGGGACGCCTGGAGCTCTATGGCTACACCTTC

v_gene: TRBV5-1
j_gene: TRBJ2-7
abundance: NA
d_gene: TRBD1
CDR3aa: CASSSRTGTLFEQYF
CDR3nt: TGCGCCAGCAGCTCCAGGACAGGCACTCTTTTCGAGCAGTACTTC

v_gene: TRBV5-1
j_gene: TRBJ2-3
abundance: NA
d_gene: TRBD2
CDR3aa: CASSSLAGSNTQYF
CDR3nt: TGCGCCAGCAGCTCCCTAGCGGGATCAAATACGCAGTATTTT